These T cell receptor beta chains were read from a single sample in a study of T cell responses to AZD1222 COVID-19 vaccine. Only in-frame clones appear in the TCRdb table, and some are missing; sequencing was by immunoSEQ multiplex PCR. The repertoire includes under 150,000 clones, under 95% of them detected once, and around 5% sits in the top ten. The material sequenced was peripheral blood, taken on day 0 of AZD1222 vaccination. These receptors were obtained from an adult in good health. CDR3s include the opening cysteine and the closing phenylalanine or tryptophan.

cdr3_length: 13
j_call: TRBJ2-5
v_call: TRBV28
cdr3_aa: CASNSRGSKTQYF

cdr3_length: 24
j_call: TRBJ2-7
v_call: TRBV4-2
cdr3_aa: CASSHRRVSVSPRIDWGEAYEQYF

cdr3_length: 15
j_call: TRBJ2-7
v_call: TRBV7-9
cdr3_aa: CASSPPGGFSYEQYF

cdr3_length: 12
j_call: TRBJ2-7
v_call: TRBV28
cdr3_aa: CASTSDRAVQYF

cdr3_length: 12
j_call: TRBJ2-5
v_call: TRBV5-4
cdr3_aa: CASSMRPETQYF

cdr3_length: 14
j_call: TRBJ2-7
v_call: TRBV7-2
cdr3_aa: CASSPPGQAYEQYF

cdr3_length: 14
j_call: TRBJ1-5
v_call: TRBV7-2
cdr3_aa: CASSLTGPGQPQHF

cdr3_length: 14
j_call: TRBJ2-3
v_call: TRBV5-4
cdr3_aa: CASSPRPFPDTQYF

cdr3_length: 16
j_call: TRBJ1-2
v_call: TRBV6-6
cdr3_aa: CASSYGGDRGFYGYTF

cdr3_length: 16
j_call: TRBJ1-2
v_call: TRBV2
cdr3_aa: CASSEGVGARGYGYTF

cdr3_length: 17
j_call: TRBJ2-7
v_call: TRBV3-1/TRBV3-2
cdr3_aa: CASSPLGGGGVSYEQYF

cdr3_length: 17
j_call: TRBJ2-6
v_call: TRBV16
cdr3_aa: CASSQSTGKIGANVLTF

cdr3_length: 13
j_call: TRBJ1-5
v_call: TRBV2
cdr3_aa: CASSGTGNQPQHF

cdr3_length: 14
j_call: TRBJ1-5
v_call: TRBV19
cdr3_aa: CASSIGQRNQPQHF

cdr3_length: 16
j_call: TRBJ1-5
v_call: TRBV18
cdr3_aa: CASSPFREDANQPQHF

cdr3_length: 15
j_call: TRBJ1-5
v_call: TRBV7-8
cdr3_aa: CASSHRDRGDQPQHF

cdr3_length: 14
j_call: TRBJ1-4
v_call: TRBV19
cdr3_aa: CASSGNGRNEKLFF

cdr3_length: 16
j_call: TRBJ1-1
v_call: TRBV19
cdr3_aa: CASSPTGQRRGKRAFF

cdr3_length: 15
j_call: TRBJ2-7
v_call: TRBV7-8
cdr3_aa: CASSLGQGAPGLITF

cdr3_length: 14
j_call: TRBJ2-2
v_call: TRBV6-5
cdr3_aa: CASSLGIRTGELFF

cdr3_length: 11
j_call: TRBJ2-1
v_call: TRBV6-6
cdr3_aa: CASTVYNEQFF

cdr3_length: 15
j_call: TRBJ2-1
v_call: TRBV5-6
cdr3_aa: CASSSLAVSYNEQFF

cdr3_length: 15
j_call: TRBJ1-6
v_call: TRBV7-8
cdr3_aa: CASRSTGGDNSPLHF

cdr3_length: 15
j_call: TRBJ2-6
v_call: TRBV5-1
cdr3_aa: CASSLDGTGANVLTF

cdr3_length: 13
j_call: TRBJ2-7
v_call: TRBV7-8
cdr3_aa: CASSLRDAYEQYF

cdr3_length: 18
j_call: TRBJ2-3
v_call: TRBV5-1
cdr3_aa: CASSLEGRGRGHTDTQYF

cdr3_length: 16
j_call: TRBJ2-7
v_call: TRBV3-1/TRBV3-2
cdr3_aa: CASSQGFGGLGYEQYF